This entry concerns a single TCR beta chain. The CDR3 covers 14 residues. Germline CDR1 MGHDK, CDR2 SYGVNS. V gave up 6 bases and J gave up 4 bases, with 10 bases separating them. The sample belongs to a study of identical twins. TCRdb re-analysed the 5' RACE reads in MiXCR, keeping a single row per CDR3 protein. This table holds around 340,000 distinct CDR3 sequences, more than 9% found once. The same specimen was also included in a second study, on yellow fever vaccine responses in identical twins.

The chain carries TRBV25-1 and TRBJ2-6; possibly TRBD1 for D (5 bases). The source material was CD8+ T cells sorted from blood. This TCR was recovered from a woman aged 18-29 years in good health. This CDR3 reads CASRGLEGANVLTF. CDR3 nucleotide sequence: TGTGCCAGCAGGGGGCTGGAGGGGGCCAACGTCCTGACTTTC.